The 21 T cell receptor beta chains reported below all come from one sample, sequenced in a study of post-analysis software for immune sequencing data. Incorporated into the TCR beta cDNA libraries were unique molecular identifiers, which served to reduce PCR and sequencing biases. TCRdb fed the PCR reads into MiXCR, producing one record per CDR3 protein. The sample includes over 250,000 distinct CDR3 sequences, 30% to 45% of them seen just once. The antigens of these receptors remain unknown. General study findings and limits: When patients were compared with controls, five TRBV segments were more frequent, TRBV5-6, TRBV5-1 and TRBV20-1 among them.

The sequencing sample was made of blood. The receptors come from a girl aged 10 to 17 with multiple sclerosis.

About this clonotype itself: A read error may explain this, as a much larger clone is one base away. The genes are TRBV10-1 and TRBJ1-1, with TRBD1 as a possible D gene (6 bases). CDR3 length: 18 amino acids. The V gene's germline CDR1 is WNHNN and CDR2 SYGVQD (reference sequence). DNA of the CDR3: TGCGCCAGCAGTCCCAGAGGACAGAACTTGGGGATGAACACTGAAGCTTACTTT. Its translation is CASSPRGQNLGMNTEAYF.

This clonotype appeared many times. The rearrangement joins TRBV5-8 to TRBJ1-2; D is unclear. The CDR3 length is 15 residues. Germline assignment: CDR1 SGHTS and CDR2 YDEGEE. V lost 5 bases and J lost 0, with 14 bases in between. In DNA form, the CDR3 reads TGTGCCAGCAGAGGACCGTCAGTTGCTAACTATGGCTACACCTTC. It specifies CASRGPSVANYGYTF.

This clonotype has at least ten counts. The V gene is TRBV12-3 or TRBV12-4, the J gene TRBJ2-4, with 7 bases fitting TRBD2. V was pared by 5 bases and J by 1 base, with 2 bases of the junction left unmatched. The CDR3 consists of 14 residues. The CDR3 reads CASSPGGAKNIQYF. The DNA for the CDR3 is TGTGCCAGCAGTCCCGGGGGGGCCAAAAACATTCAGTACTTC.

This clonotype was picked up a small number of times. The J gene is TRBJ2-1, the V gene TRBV12-3 or TRBV12-4; 9 nucleotides match TRBD2. With 8 bases clipped from V and 4 bases from J, the junction kept 6 bases outside the gene matches. The CDR3 spans 14 residues. The CDR3 protein is CASSWREGYNEQFF. DNA of the CDR3: TGTGCCAGCTCGTGGCGGGAGGGGTACAATGAGCAGTTCTTC.

This chain links TRBV7-2 with TRBJ2-5; D is unresolved. Germline V CDR1 and CDR2: SGHTA, FQGNSA. The CDR3 spans 13 residues. V lost 6 bases and J lost 3, with 11 bases in between. The CDR3 DNA follows: TGTGCCAGCAGGATTCCCGGCGAAGAGACCCAGTACTTC. Residues: CASRIPGEETQYF. The variable domain in full, completed from reference TRBV7-2 and TRBJ2-5, reads GAGVSQSPSNKVTEKGKDVELRCDPISGHTALYWYRQSLGQGLEFLIYFQGNSAPDKSGLPSDRFSAERTGGSVSTLTIQRTQQEDSAVYLCASRIPGEETQYFGPGTRLLVL.

The CDR3 DNA reads TGCGCCAGCAGCTGGGGGCGGGAGCAGTACTTC. It encodes CASSWGREQYF. The chain employs TRBV5-1 and TRBJ2-7; D is perhaps TRBD1 (6 bases). CDR3 length: 11 residues. Trimming shortened V by 3 bases and J by 7 bases, and 8 bases separated the two germline ends. Per germline, CDR1 SGHRS and CDR2 YFSETQ.

The J gene is TRBJ1-2, the V gene TRBV9, with 7 nucleotides matching TRBD1. The trim removed 0 bases at V and 6 bases at J, leaving 8 bases unmatched. The CDR3 length is 15 residues. CDR1 is SGDLS and CDR2 is YYNGEE in the germline V gene. CDR3 in DNA: TGTGCCAGCAGCGTAGGGACAGGTGGAGTTCATGGCTACACCTTC. Translated: CASSVGTGGVHGYTF.

The rearrangement links TRBV12-3 or TRBV12-4 to TRBJ1-4; D unclear. The CDR3 covers 14 residues. Trimming removed 2 bases from V and 7 bases from J, with 11 bases in between. The CDR3 DNA is TGTGCCAGCAGTTTAAGCAGTGGCGGTGAAAAACTGTTTTTT. Its translation: CASSLSSGGEKLFF.

This chain uses TRBV20-1 with TRBJ2-3; D is perhaps TRBD2 (6 bases). The CDR3 spans 15 residues. Trimming stripped 5 bases from V and 4 bases from J, with 19 bases between. CDR1 DFQATT and CDR2 SNEGSKA come from the germline V gene (reference sequence). DNA for the CDR3: TGCAGTGCTGAGACCCGGGACTTCTGGGCAGATACGCAGTATTTT. It encodes CSAETRDFWADTQYF.

On this clonotype itself: A much larger clonotype is one base distant, so this may be a read error. The genes are TRBV20-1 and TRBJ2-3; tentatively, D is TRBD2 (5 bases). This CDR3 has 13 residues. Germline lookup yields CDR1 DFQATT and CDR2 SNEGSKA (reference sequence). This CDR3 is CSPSWVSTDTQYF. The CDR3, as DNA: TGCAGTCCTAGCTGGGTTAGCACAGATACGCAGTATTTT.

V and J are TRBV12-3 or TRBV12-4 and TRBJ1-1; D is unresolved. V was cut by 0 bases and J by 13 bases, with 15 bases left in between. The CDR3 sequence is 13 residues long. CDR3 amino acids: CASSLAYRERGFF. The CDR3 region has the DNA TGTGCCAGCAGTTTAGCTTACCGGGAACGGGGTTTCTTT.

This clonotype has more than one count but fewer than ten. The chain combines TRBV20-1 with TRBJ1-1, with D possibly TRBD1 on 5 matching bases. The CDR3 spans 17 residues. The V gene's germline CDR1 is DFQATT and CDR2 SNEGSKA (reference sequence). The V end was cut by 0 bases, the J end by 1 base, with 18 bases between. CDR3 sequence reads: CSARDGAGKGPNTEAFF. The CDR3 DNA follows: TGCAGTGCTAGAGATGGCGCAGGGAAGGGTCCGAACACTGAAGCTTTCTTT.

The table lists this clonotype with many counts. This chain links TRBV5-1 with TRBJ2-5, with D unresolved. V dropped 6 bases and J dropped 4 bases, with 13 bases sitting between them. The CDR3 extends over 13 amino acids. The germline V gene encodes CDR1 SGHRS and CDR2 YFSETQ. CDR3 bases: TGCGCCAGCATGCTGAACCGGGCAGAGACCCAGTACTTC. It encodes CASMLNRAETQYF.

For this clonotype: A much larger clone lies a single base off, so this may be a read error. This chain connects TRBV7-2 to TRBJ2-7; unclear D gene. The CDR3 extends over 13 amino acids. V lost 3 bases to trimming and J lost 7 bases, with 13 bases between them. The germline gives CDR1 SGHTA, CDR2 FQGNSA. CDR3 region: CASSFPASNEQYF. For the CDR3, the DNA is TGTGCCAGCAGCTTTCCAGCAAGCAATGAGCAGTACTTC.

This clonotype was seen many times. The rearrangement uses TRBV7-2 and TRBJ1-1; 10 nucleotides align to TRBD1. Germline values: CDR1 SGHTA, CDR2 FQGNSA. This CDR3 comprises 14 residues. Unmatched junction bases numbered 3, after V lost 5 bases and J lost 3 bases. The CDR3 nucleotides read TGTGCCAGCAGCCGCGGGACAGGGGACACTGAAGCTTTCTTT. Its translation is CASSRGTGDTEAFF.

The rearrangement joins TRBV5-1 to TRBJ2-1; D remains unclear. The CDR3 runs 15 residues. Germline V gives CDR1 SGHRS, CDR2 YFSETQ. Trimming took off 0 bases at V and 5 bases at J, with 12 bases between the two ends. The CDR3 DNA sequence: TGCGCCAGCAGCTTGGACACCAGAGTCCACAATGAGCAGTTCTTC. Translated, it gives CASSLDTRVHNEQFF.

The chain carries TRBV20-1 and TRBJ2-7; tentative D call: TRBD2 (6 bases). Looked up from germline, CDR1 is DFQATT and CDR2 is SNEGSKA (reference sequence). With 6 bases removed from V and 5 bases from J, the gap between germline ends came to 14 bases. The CDR3 is made up of 12 amino acids. CDR3 nucleotide sequence: TGCAGTGCCCGACGGGGGAGAAACGAGCAGTACTTC. It translates to CSARRGRNEQYF.

This clonotype was detected many times. The V and J genes are TRBV7-3 and TRBJ2-3; 10 positions agree with TRBD2. Germline V gene lookup returns CDR1 SGHTA and CDR2 FQGTGA. This CDR3 contains 15 residues. The V segment lost 2 bases and the J segment 5 bases; nucleotides outside the gene matches: 4. The CDR3 DNA reads as TGTGCCAGCAGCTTACTAGCGGGAGTTATAGATACGCAGTATTTT. It yields the protein CASSLLAGVIDTQYF.

A word on this clonotype: Given a much more abundant clone one base away, this may be a read error. The rearrangement uses TRBV6-2 or TRBV6-3 and TRBJ2-5; D possibly corresponds to TRBD1 (6 bases). The germline CDR1 and CDR2 sequences are MNHEY and SVGEGT. CDR3 length: 14 amino acids. CDR3 coding DNA: TGTGCCGGCAGTTACGTGGACAGCCAAGAGACCCAGTACTTC. The encoded protein is CAGSYVDSQETQYF.

The V gene is TRBV12-3 or TRBV12-4, the J gene TRBJ2-5; 11 bases agree with TRBD2. CDR3 length: 14 amino acids. Trimming at V came to 5 bases and at J to 7 bases, leaving 6 bases not matched to a gene. CDR3 DNA sequence: TGTGCCAGCAGTCCACTAGCGGGGGCTGGGACCCAGTACTTC. Encoded protein: CASSPLAGAGTQYF.

Notes on this clonotype: One end of the junction does not line up with germline, which may come from a read error. The chain links TRBV5-1 to TRBJ2-5; 7 bases match TRBD2. CDR1 SGHRS and CDR2 YFSETQ come from the germline V gene. This CDR3 region has 16 residues. The CDR3 protein is CASSLAAGEPYNEQYF. The CDR3 nucleotides are TGCGCCAGTAGCTTGGCGGCGGGAGAGCCCTACAATGAGCAGTACTTC. Full variable domain (missing parts from reference TRBV5-1 and TRBJ2-5): KAGVTQTPRYLIKTRGQQVTLSCSPISGHRSVSWYQQTPGQGLQFLFEYFSETQRNKGNFPGRFSGRQFSNSRSEMNVSTLELGDSALYLCASSLAAGEPYNEQYFGPGTRLLVL.